The next 6 T cell receptor beta chains were all read from a single sample in a study of Graves' ophthalmopathy and Graves' hyperthyroidism. Using RNA transcripts, the TCR beta CDR3 regions were amplified. Scientists carried out first-round RT-PCR using HTBI primers and then a second-round multiplex PCR. TCRdb reprocessed the multiplex PCR reads with MiXCR, giving one entry per CDR3 protein. This sample has some 1.1 million distinct CDR3 sequences, with about 40% found just once. Sequenced: peripheral blood or thyroid tissue (not recorded which). These receptors came from an adult man with Graves' hyperthyroidism.

In this sample, this clonotype turned up a few times. The genes are TRBV7-2 and TRBJ2-7; perhaps TRBD2 as D (5 bases). The germline V gene encodes CDR1 SGHTA and CDR2 FQGNSA. The ends were cut back, 1 base at V and 0 bases at J, with 13 bases in the middle. CDR3 length equals 16 residues. CDR3 sequence: CASSLDRRGSSYEQYF. The CDR3 nucleotides are TGTGCCAGCAGCTTAGATCGCCGTGGGAGCTCCTACGAGCAGTACTTC.

Only a few counts were recorded for this clonotype. The chain has TRBV14 and TRBJ2-7; TRBD2 is a possible D gene (6 bases). The CDR3 has 15 amino acids. The germline V gene encodes CDR1 SGHDN and CDR2 FVKESK. V lost 4 bases to trimming and J lost 6 bases, with 19 bases between them. CDR3 amino acids: CASSRTNNKGSEQYF. The CDR3 DNA follows: TGTGCCAGCAGCCGGACTAACAACAAGGGGTCCGAGCAGTACTTC. The full variable domain, its missing parts supplied by reference TRBV14 and TRBJ2-7, is EAGVTQFPSHSVIEKGQTVTLRCDPISGHDNLYWYRRVMGKEIKFLLHFVKESKQDESGMPNNRFLAERTGGTYSTLKVQPAELEDSGVYFCASSRTNNKGSEQYFGPGTRLTVT.

The chain carries TRBV20-1 and TRBJ1-1; D ambiguous. Per the germline V gene, CDR1 is DFQATT and CDR2 is SNEGSKA (reference sequence). This CDR3 is built from 14 residues. V lost 1 base, J lost 1 base, and 10 bases lay in between. For the CDR3, the DNA is TGCAGTGCTAGAGCTGCACAGTCGAACACTGAAGCTTTCTTT. Its translation: CSARAAQSNTEAFF.

This clonotype was seen ten or more times. The CDR3 sequence: CASSESMDHGQYF. As DNA, the CDR3 is TGCGCCAGCAGTGAGTCTATGGACCACGGTCAGTACTTC. The V call is TRBV10-1, the J call TRBJ2-7; D call uncertain. The V gene's germline CDR1 is WNHNN and CDR2 SYGVQD (reference sequence). This CDR3 is 13 amino acids long. Trimming removed 0 bases at V and 10 bases at J, with 13 bases between.

There are a few counts of this clonotype. The chain is built from TRBV20-1 and TRBJ2-7; D gene uncertain. This CDR3 has 14 amino acids. The ends were cut back, 0 bases at V and 1 base at J, with 10 bases in the middle. In germline, CDR1 is DFQATT, CDR2 SNEGSKA (reference sequence). The CDR3 is CSARDRMISYEQYF. In nucleotides, the CDR3 is TGCAGTGCTAGAGACAGGATGATTTCCTACGAGCAGTACTTC.

The rearrangement links TRBV5-1 to TRBJ1-2; D uncertain. V lost 2 bases to trimming and J lost 4 bases, with 18 bases between them. The germline V gene has CDR1 SGHRS and CDR2 YFSETQ. The CDR3 consists of 16 residues. The CDR3 DNA reads as TGCGCCAGCAGCTTCTCTCCGTCCTCAAACCTCTATGGCTACACCTTC. It codes for CASSFSPSSNLYGYTF.